Listed below are T cell receptor beta chains from one sample, sequenced in a study of blood T cell repertoires in COVID-19. The protocol was immunoSEQ multiplex PCR, while the TCRdb copy is restricted to in-frame clones and leaves out a portion. The sample contains 40,000 or so clones, around 85% of which appear only once. Sequences were obtained from peripheral blood. Receptor source: a man in his forties or fifties with active COVID-19. The CDR3 runs from the conserved cysteine through the conserved F or W. The D gene is left open where the match is weak. Some rows mark clone size as missing; the rest say once, few, many or name a class of expanded clone.

d_call	v_call	j_call	clone_size	cdr3_nt	cdr3_aa
NA	TRBV19	TRBJ1-1	NA	TGTGCCAGTAGTCTCTGGGCCGTGAACACTGAAGCTTTCTTT	CASSLWAVNTEAFF
TRBD1	TRBV9	TRBJ2-1	NA	TGTGCCAGCAGCGACCCGGGACAGAAGGCCTACAATGAGCAGTTCTTC	CASSDPGQKAYNEQFF
TRBD1	TRBV7-9	TRBJ2-7	NA	TGTGCCAGCAGCTTAGGACGGACAGGGTCCTACGAGCAGTACTTC	CASSLGRTGSYEQYF
TRBD2	TRBV7-8	TRBJ2-3	NA	TGTGCCAGCAGCGCCCTGGGGGGGACGGTCGGGGATACGCAGTATTTT	CASSALGGTVGDTQYF
TRBD2	TRBV11-2	TRBJ2-1	few	TGTGCCAGCCGGCGGACTAGACCCCCCTACAATGAGCAGTTCTTC	CASRRTRPPYNEQFF
TRBD2	TRBV13	TRBJ2-1	NA	TGTGCCAGCAGCCCTATAGCGGGAAGCTCCTACAATGAGCAGTTCTTC	CASSPIAGSSYNEQFF
NA	TRBV28	TRBJ1-5	NA	TGTGCCAGCAGTTTGGTAGATCAGCCCCAGCATTTT	CASSLVDQPQHF
NA	TRBV27	TRBJ2-1	NA	TGTGCCAGCAGTTTAAAAGCCTCAGGGGTCCGTGAGCAGTTCTTC	CASSLKASGVREQFF
NA	TRBV7-2	TRBJ1-2	NA	TGTGCCAGCAGCTTTGCGGCCTATGGCTACACCTTC	CASSFAAYGYTF
NA	TRBV18	TRBJ2-1	NA	TGTGCCAGCTCACCACCAGGGAGGAGCTCCTACAATGAGCAGTTCTTC	CASSPPGRSSYNEQFF
NA	TRBV7-9	TRBJ1-3	NA	TGTGCCAGCAGCCTATCGGAAACTAGAGGAAACACCATATATTTT	CASSLSETRGNTIYF
NA	TRBV18	TRBJ1-1	once	TGTGCCAGCTCACCCTCGGGAGGCAGGGCCGCGGTGGGCACTGAAGCTTTCTTT	CASSPSGGRAAVGTEAFF
TRBD1	TRBV4-3	TRBJ2-7	NA	TGCGCCAGCAGCCTAGGGACAGGGGACCGCGAGCAGTACTTC	CASSLGTGDREQYF
NA	TRBV7-9	TRBJ2-7	NA	TGTGCCAGCAGTAGGAGTTTGTACGAGCAGTACTTC	CASSRSLYEQYF
NA	TRBV3-1/TRBV3-2	TRBJ2-4	NA	TGTGCCAGCAGCCGACCCGTTCCGGGAGAAGCCAAAAACATTCAGTACTTC	CASSRPVPGEAKNIQYF
TRBD1	TRBV7-2	TRBJ1-2	NA	TGTGCCAGCAGTCGTCCTGGACAGGGCCTCTATGGCTACACCTTC	CASSRPGQGLYGYTF
TRBD2	TRBV7-9	TRBJ2-2	NA	TGTGCCAGCAGCTCGCTAGCGGACCGTCTGGCCGGGGAGCTGTTTTTT	CASSSLADRLAGELFF
NA	TRBV27	TRBJ1-1	NA	TGTGCCAGCAGCCGCCGGGCCCTCGAGGGCACTGAAGCTTTCTTT	CASSRRALEGTEAFF
TRBD1	TRBV23-1	TRBJ2-1	NA	TGCGCCAGCAGCCAGGGACAGTTCAATGAGCAGTTCTTC	CASSQGQFNEQFF
TRBD2	TRBV6-2/TRBV6-3	TRBJ2-1	NA	TGTGCCAGCAGCCCCTCCGGGACTAGCGGGGGGGGTGAGCAGTTCTTC	CASSPSGTSGGGEQFF
NA	TRBV2	TRBJ1-1	NA	TGTGCCAGCAGTCGGGAGACGACGGACACTGAAGCTTTCTTT	CASSRETTDTEAFF
NA	TRBV4-3	TRBJ2-7	NA	TGCGCCAGCAGCCAAGAATTTCCAGGGCACGAGCAGTACTTC	CASSQEFPGHEQYF
TRBD2	TRBV5-5	TRBJ2-7	NA	TGTGCCAGCACCCCGGGCGGGGGGGCTTTGGTCGGCGAGCAGTACTTC	CASTPGGGALVGEQYF
NA	TRBV7-2	TRBJ2-7	NA	TGTGCCAGCAGCTTAACGGGGGGCGCCTCCTACGAGCAGTACTTC	CASSLTGGASYEQYF
NA	TRBV6-6	TRBJ2-2	NA	TGTGCCAGCAGTCCCCCGATGGCGGGGTTCGGGACCGGGGAGCTGTTTTTT	CASSPPMAGFGTGELFF
TRBD1	TRBV4-3	TRBJ1-5	NA	TGCGCCAGCAGCCAAGATCGGATAGGGGGCCATCAGCCCCAGCATTTT	CASSQDRIGGHQPQHF
NA	TRBV7-9	TRBJ2-5	NA	TGTGCCAGCAGCTACTACGGGGAGGACCAAGAGACCCAGTACTTC	CASSYYGEDQETQYF
NA	TRBV9	TRBJ2-1	NA	TGTGCCAGCAGCGTAGTTGGTCTTAGTGAGCAGTTCTTC	CASSVVGLSEQFF
NA	TRBV27	TRBJ2-7	NA	TGTGCCAGCAGTATAAGGGAAGGGGACTACGAGCAGTACTTC	CASSIREGDYEQYF
TRBD1	TRBV18	TRBJ2-7	NA	TGTGCCAGCTCACCCGGGACAGCCGAGCAGTACTTC	CASSPGTAEQYF
NA	TRBV2	TRBJ1-1	few	TGTGCCAGCAGTGCGACAGGAAACACTGAAGCTTTCTTT	CASSATGNTEAFF
NA	TRBV11-3	TRBJ2-2	NA	TGTGCCAGCAGCTTTCGACAGGAGAACACCGGGGAGCTGTTTTTT	CASSFRQENTGELFF
NA	TRBV10-1	TRBJ2-1	NA	TGCGCCAGCAGTGAGCAGGTCTACAATGAGCAGTTCTTC	CASSEQVYNEQFF
TRBD1	TRBV18	TRBJ2-7	NA	TGTGCCAGCTCACCTGGCGGTCAGGGGGCTGGCGAGCAGTACTTC	CASSPGGQGAGEQYF
TRBD2	TRBV11-3	TRBJ2-1	NA	TGTGCCAGCAGCCCGGCGGGGGGGACTTGGAATGAGCAGTTCTTC	CASSPAGGTWNEQFF
NA	TRBV2	TRBJ2-3	NA	TGTGCCAGCAGCTGGTCTAGGACAGATACGCAGTATTTT	CASSWSRTDTQYF
NA	TRBV12-3/TRBV12-4	TRBJ1-6	NA	TGTGCCAGCAGTACCCGGCGGGGTTCACCCCTCCACTTT	CASSTRRGSPLHF
NA	TRBV2	TRBJ1-1	once	TGTGCCAGCACCGGGTCTCGGGGGGTGAACACTGAAGCTTTCTTT	CASTGSRGVNTEAFF
TRBD2	TRBV7-9	TRBJ2-5	NA	TGTGCCAGCAGCCTCTTAAGCGGGAATCAAGAGACCCAGTACTTC	CASSLLSGNQETQYF
TRBD2	TRBV6-2/TRBV6-3	TRBJ2-7	NA	TGTGCCAGCAGCCTCGGAGTAGCGGGGTCCTCCTACGAGCAGTACTTC	CASSLGVAGSSYEQYF
TRBD1	TRBV27	TRBJ1-5	NA	TGTGCCAGCAGTGACAGGGGCGGCAATCAGCCCCAGCATTTT	CASSDRGGNQPQHF
NA	TRBV10-3	TRBJ2-2	NA	TGTGCCATCAGTGAGCTGGGACTTGCTTTTGGGGAGCTGTTTTTT	CAISELGLAFGELFF
TRBD1	TRBV4-1	TRBJ2-7	NA	TGCGCCAGCAGCCAAAGTGGGACAGGCTCCTACGAGCAGTACTTC	CASSQSGTGSYEQYF
NA	TRBV28	TRBJ2-1	NA	TGTGCCAGCAGTTCTGGGGGGTACAATGAGCAGTTCTTC	CASSSGGYNEQFF
NA	TRBV7-8	TRBJ1-5	once	TGTGCCAGCAGCTCGGCCGCGGTGGTTAGCAATCAGCCCCAGCATTTT	CASSSAAVVSNQPQHF
TRBD1	TRBV20-1	TRBJ1-2	NA	TGCAGCGTCGGGACAGTTTATGGCTACACCTTC	CSVGTVYGYTF
NA	TRBV2	TRBJ2-7	NA	TGTGCCAGCAGGCCGACGGTGGGCTTCGAGCAGTACTTC	CASRPTVGFEQYF
NA	TRBV10-2	TRBJ1-5	NA	TGCGCCAGCATGGCGGCGGGGAATCAGCCCCAGCATTTT	CASMAAGNQPQHF
NA	TRBV25-1	TRBJ2-1	NA	TGTGCCAGCAGCCCCTCCGGGTTTGAGCAGTTCTTC	CASSPSGFEQFF
TRBD1	TRBV28	TRBJ1-6	NA	TGTGCCATTCCGGGACAGGGGTATAATTCACCCCTCCACTTT	CAIPGQGYNSPLHF
NA	TRBV5-1	TRBJ2-7	NA	TGCGCCAGCAGCTTGGGGCAACGCTACGAGCAGTACTTC	CASSLGQRYEQYF
TRBD1	TRBV19	TRBJ2-7	NA	TGTGCCAGTAGTAAGATGGGGCAGGGGGACGAGCAGTACTTC	CASSKMGQGDEQYF
NA	TRBV27	TRBJ2-7	few	TGTGCCAGCGCCATCGGACTGCCTCTTAGGAACGAGCAGTACTTC	CASAIGLPLRNEQYF
TRBD2	TRBV4-1	TRBJ2-2	few	TGCGCCAGCAGCCCCCGGGCGGGGGCCGGGGAGCTGTTTTTT	CASSPRAGAGELFF
NA	TRBV7-8	TRBJ1-2	NA	TGTGCCAGCAGCTTTTGGCGGATGAACTATGGCTACACCTTC	CASSFWRMNYGYTF